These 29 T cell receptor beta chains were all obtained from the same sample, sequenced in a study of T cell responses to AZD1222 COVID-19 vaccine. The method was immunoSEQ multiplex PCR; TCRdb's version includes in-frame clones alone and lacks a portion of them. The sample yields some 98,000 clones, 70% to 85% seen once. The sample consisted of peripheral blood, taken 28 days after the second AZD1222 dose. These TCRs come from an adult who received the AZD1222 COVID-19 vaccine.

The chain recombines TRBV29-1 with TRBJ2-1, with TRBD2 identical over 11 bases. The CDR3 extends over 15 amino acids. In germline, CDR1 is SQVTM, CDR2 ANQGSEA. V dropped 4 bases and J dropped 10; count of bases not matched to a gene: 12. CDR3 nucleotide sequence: TGCAGCGTTGTAAGGGGAACTAGCGGGAGTAGCGAGCAGTTCTTC. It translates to CSVVRGTSGSSEQFF.

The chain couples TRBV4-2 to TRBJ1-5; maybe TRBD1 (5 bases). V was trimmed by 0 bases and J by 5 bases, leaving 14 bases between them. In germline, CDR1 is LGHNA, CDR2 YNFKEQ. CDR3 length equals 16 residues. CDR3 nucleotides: TGTGCCAGCAGCCAAGATTCCGTGGGGGAATATCAGCCCCAGCATTTT. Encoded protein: CASSQDSVGEYQPQHF.

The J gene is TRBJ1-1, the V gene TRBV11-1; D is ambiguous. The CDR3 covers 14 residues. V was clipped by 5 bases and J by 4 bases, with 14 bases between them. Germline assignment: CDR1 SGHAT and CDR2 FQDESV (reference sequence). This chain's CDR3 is CASSRNPRSTEAFF. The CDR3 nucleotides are TGTGCCAGCAGCCGCAATCCGCGGAGCACTGAAGCTTTCTTT.

CDR3 region: CASSIGASGAYNEQFF. The CDR3 coding sequence is TGTGCCAGTAGTATAGGGGCTAGCGGGGCCTACAATGAGCAGTTCTTC. The chain has TRBV19 and TRBJ2-1; TRBD2 aligns across 9 bases. This CDR3 is built from 16 residues. Germline CDR1 reads LNHDA; CDR2 reads SQIVND (reference sequence). J gave up 2 bases and V 1 base, and 3 bases lay outside the gene matches.

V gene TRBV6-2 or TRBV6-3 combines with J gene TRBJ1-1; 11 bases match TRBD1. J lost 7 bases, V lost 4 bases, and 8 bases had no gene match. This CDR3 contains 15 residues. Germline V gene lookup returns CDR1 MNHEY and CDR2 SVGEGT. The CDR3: CASSSPGTGGIEAFF. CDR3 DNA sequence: TGTGCCAGCAGTTCCCCCGGGACAGGGGGAATTGAAGCTTTCTTT.

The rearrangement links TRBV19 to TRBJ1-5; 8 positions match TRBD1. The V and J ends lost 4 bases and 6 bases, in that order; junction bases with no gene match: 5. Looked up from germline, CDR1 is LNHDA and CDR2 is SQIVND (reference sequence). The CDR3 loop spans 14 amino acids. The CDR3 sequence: CASSSTGGGQPQHF. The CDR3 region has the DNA TGTGCCAGTAGTAGTACAGGGGGTGGTCAGCCCCAGCATTTT.

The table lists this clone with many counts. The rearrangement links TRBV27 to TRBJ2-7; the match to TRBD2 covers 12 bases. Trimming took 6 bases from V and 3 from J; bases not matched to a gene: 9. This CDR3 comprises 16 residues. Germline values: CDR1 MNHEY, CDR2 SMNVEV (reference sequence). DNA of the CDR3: TGTGCCAGCAGCCCCCGGACTAGCGGGACTCTCTACGAGCAGTACTTC. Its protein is CASSPRTSGTLYEQYF.

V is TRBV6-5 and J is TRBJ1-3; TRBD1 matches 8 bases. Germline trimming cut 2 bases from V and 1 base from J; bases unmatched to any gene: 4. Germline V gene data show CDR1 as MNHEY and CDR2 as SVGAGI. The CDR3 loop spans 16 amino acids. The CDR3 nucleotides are TGTGCCAGCAGTTACGCACGGACAGGGTCTGGAAACACCATATATTTT. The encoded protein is CASSYARTGSGNTIYF.

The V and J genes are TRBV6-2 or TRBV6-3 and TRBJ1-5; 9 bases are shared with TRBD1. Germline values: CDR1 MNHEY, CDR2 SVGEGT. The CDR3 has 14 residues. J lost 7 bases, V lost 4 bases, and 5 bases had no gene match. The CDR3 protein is CASSWGQGKQPQHF. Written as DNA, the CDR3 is TGTGCCAGCAGTTGGGGACAGGGTAAGCAGCCCCAGCATTTT.

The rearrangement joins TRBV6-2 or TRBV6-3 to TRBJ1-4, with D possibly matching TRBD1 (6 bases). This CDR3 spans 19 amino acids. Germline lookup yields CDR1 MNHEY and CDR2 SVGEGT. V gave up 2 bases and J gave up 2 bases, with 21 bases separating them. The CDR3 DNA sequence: TGTGCCAGCAGTTACCCCCTTGGGGCGGGACAACCGACTAATGAAAAACTGTTTTTT. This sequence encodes CASSYPLGAGQPTNEKLFF.

The CDR3 reads CASSPPAANTEAFF. CDR3 sequence (DNA): TGTGCCAGCTCACCACCGGCGGCGAACACTGAAGCTTTCTTT. The chain carries TRBV18 and TRBJ1-1; no clear D gene. Germline V gene sequence: CDR1 KGHSH, CDR2 LQKENI. The V end lost 0 bases, the J end lost 1 base, and 6 bases lay between the germline ends. The CDR3 has 14 residues.

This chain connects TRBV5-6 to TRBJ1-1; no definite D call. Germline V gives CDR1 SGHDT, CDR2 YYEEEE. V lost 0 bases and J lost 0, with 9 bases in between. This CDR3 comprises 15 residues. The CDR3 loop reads CASSLGRRLNTEAFF. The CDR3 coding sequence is TGTGCCAGCAGCTTGGGGCGTCGCTTGAACACTGAAGCTTTCTTT.

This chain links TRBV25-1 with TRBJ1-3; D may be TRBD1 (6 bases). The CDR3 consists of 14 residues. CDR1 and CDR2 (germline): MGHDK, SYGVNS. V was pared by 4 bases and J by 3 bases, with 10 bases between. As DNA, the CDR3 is TGTGCCAGCAGTGCAGGGGCAAATGGAAACACCATATATTTT. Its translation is CASSAGANGNTIYF.

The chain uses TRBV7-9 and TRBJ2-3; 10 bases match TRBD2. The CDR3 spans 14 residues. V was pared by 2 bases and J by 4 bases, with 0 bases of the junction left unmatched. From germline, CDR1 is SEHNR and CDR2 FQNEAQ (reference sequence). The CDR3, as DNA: TGTGCCAGCAGCTTAAGCGGGAGGGCAGATACGCAGTATTTT. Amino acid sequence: CASSLSGRADTQYF.

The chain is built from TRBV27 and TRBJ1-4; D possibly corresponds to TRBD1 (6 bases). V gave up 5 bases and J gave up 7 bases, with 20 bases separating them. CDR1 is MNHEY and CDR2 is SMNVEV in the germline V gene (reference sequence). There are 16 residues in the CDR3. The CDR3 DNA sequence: TGTGCCAGCAGTGGAAACTCACGGACAGCCGGTGAAAAACTGTTTTTT. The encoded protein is CASSGNSRTAGEKLFF.

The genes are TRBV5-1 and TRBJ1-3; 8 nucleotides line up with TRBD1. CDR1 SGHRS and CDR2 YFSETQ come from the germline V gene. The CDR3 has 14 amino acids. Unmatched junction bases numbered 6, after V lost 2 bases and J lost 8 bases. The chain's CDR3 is CASSLAGGRDTIYF. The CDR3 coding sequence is TGCGCCAGCAGCTTAGCAGGGGGCCGGGACACCATATATTTT.

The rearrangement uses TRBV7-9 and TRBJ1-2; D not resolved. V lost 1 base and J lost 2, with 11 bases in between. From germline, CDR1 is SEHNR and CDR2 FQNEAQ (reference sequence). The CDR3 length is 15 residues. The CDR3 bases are TGTGCCAGCAGCTTAGTCCGGCAGACCAACTATGGCTACACCTTC. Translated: CASSLVRQTNYGYTF.

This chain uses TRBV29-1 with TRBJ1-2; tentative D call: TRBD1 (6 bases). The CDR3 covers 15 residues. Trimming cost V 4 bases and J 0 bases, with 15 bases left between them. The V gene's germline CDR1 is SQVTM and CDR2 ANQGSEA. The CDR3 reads CSVAGKGGANYGYTF. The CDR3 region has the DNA TGCAGCGTTGCTGGAAAAGGGGGAGCTAACTATGGCTACACCTTC.

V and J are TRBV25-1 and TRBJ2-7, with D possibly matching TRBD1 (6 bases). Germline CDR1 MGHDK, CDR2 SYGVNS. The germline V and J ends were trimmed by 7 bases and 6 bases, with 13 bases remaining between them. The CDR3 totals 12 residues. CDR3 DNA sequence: TGTGCCAGCACCTTCTCAGGGGCCGAGCAGTACTTC. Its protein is CASTFSGAEQYF.

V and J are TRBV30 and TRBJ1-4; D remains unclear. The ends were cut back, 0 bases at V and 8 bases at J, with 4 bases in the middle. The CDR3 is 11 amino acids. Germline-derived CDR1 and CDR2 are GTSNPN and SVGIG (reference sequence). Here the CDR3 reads CAWSVGEKLFF. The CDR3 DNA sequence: TGTGCCTGGAGTGTGGGGGAAAAACTGTTTTTT.

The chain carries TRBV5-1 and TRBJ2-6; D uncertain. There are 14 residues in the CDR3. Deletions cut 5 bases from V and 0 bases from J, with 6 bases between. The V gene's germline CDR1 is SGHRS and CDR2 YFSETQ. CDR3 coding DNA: TGCGCCAGCAGTGTACTCTCTGGGGCCAACGTCCTGACTTTC. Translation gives CASSVLSGANVLTF.

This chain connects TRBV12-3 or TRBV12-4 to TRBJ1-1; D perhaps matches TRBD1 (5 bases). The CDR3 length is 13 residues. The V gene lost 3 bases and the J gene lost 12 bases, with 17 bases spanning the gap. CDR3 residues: CASSLGGTKKTFF. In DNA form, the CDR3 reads TGTGCCAGCAGTTTGGGGGGGACGAAAAAAACTTTCTTT.

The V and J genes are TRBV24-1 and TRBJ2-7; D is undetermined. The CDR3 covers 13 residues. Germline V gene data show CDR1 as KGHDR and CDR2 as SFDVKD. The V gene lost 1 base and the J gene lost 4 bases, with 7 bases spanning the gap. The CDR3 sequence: CATSDFFGYEQYF. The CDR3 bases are TGTGCCACCAGTGATTTTTTCGGATACGAGCAGTACTTC.

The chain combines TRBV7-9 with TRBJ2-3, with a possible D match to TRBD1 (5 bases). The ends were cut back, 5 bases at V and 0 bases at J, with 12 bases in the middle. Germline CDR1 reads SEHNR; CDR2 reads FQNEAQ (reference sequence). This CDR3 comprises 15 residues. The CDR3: CASSLTGPSTDTQYF. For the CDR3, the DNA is TGTGCCAGCAGCCTCACAGGACCCAGCACAGATACGCAGTATTTT.

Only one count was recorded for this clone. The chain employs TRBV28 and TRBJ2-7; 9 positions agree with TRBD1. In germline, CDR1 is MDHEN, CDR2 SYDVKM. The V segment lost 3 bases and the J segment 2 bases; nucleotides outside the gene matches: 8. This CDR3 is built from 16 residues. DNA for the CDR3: TGTGCCAGCAGTTTTCTCCCGGGACAGGGCGCCTACGAGCAGTACTTC. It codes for CASSFLPGQGAYEQYF.

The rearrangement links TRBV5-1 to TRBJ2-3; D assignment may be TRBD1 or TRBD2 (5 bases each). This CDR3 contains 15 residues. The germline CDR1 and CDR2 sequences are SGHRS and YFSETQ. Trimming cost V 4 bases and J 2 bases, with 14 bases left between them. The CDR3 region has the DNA TGCGCCAGCAGCGGTGGGGACGGACTCACAGATACGCAGTATTTT. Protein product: CASSGGDGLTDTQYF.

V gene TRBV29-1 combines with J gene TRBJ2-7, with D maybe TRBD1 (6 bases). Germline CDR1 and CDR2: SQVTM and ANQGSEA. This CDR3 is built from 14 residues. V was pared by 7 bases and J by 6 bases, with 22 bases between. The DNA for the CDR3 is TGCAGCGCCTCAAAATGGGACATGGGCCTCGAGCAGTACTTC. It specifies CSASKWDMGLEQYF.

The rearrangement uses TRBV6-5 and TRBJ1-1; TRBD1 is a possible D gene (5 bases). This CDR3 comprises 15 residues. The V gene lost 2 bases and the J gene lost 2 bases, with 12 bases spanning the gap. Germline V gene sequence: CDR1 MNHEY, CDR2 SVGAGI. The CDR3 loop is CASSYDGHQNTEAFF. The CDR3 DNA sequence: TGTGCCAGCAGTTACGACGGACATCAAAACACTGAAGCTTTCTTT.

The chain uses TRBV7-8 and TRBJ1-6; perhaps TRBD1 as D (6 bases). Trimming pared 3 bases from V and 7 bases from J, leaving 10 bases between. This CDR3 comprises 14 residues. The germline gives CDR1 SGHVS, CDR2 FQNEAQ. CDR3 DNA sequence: TGTGCCAGCAGCTTCCGGGACATAAATTCACCCCTCCACTTT. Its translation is CASSFRDINSPLHF.